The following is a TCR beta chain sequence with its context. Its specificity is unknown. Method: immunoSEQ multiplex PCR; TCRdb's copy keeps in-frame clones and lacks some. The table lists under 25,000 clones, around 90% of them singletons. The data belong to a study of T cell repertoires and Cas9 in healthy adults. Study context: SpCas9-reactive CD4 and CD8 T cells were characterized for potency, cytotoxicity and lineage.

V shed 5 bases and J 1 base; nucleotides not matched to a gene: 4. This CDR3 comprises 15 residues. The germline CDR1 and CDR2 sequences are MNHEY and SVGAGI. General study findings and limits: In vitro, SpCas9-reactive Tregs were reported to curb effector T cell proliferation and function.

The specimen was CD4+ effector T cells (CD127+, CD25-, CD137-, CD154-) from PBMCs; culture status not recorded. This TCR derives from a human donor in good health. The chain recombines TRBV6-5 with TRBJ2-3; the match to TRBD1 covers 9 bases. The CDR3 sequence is CASSTRDRGTDTQYF. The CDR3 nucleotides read TGTGCCAGCAGTACCCGGGACAGGGGCACAGATACGCAGTATTTT.